These 18 T cell receptor beta chains were all obtained from the same sample, sequenced in a study of control samples from healthy donors and cancer patients. Here immunoSEQ multiplex PCR was the method, and the copy in TCRdb shows in-frame clones only, minus some. The sample lists 120,000 or so clones; approximately 94% were seen once. The specimen was PBMCs. The receptors here all came from a man in his forties or fifties with head and neck cancer.

This sequence joins TRBV4-3 and TRBJ1-1, with a possible D match to TRBD1 (5 bases). The CDR3 is 15 amino acids. Germline CDR1 reads LGHNA; CDR2 reads YSLEER. V was shortened by 4 bases and J by 3 bases, with 15 bases between the two germline ends. Written as DNA, the CDR3 is TGCGCCAGCAGCCTCGCAGTGGGGGGGGACACTGAAGCTTTCTTT. Translated: CASSLAVGGDTEAFF.

The CDR3 sequence: CASGETTESAQYF. For the CDR3, the DNA is TGTGCCAGCGGGGAAACCACAGAGTCGGCGCAGTATTTT. The chain joins TRBV9 to TRBJ2-3; D unclear. The V and J ends lost 7 bases and 10 bases respectively, with 19 bases between them. The V gene's germline CDR1 is SGDLS and CDR2 YYNGEE. This CDR3 comprises 13 residues.

The chain joins TRBV2 to TRBJ2-4, with D perhaps TRBD1 or TRBD2 (6 bases each). This CDR3 comprises 15 residues. Trimming cost V 3 bases and J 6 bases, with 15 bases left between them. From germline, CDR1 is SNHLY and CDR2 FYNNEI. CDR3 bases: TGTGCCAGCAGTGATGATAAGGGGGGTAGAAACATTCAGTACTTC. This sequence encodes CASSDDKGGRNIQYF.

J is TRBJ1-1 and V is TRBV4-1; the D gene is possibly TRBD1 (6 bases). CDR1 is MGHRA, CDR2 YSYEKL, per germline. This CDR3 spans 16 amino acids. V lost 0 bases and J lost 0, with 11 bases in between. The CDR3 sequence is CASSQDKGVLNTEAFF. The CDR3 DNA follows: TGCGCCAGCAGCCAAGATAAGGGGGTATTGAACACTGAAGCTTTCTTT.

The chain combines TRBV30 with TRBJ1-3, with D possibly TRBD1 on 5 matching bases. This CDR3 has 15 residues. CDR1 and CDR2 from the germline V gene are GTSNPN and SVGIG (reference sequence). Trimming pared 0 bases from V and 0 bases from J, leaving 9 bases between. The CDR3 DNA follows: TGTGCCTGGAGTGTACTCGGGGGCTCTGGAAACACCATATATTTT. This gives the protein CAWSVLGGSGNTIYF. The complete variable domain, with remaining parts taken from reference TRBV30 and TRBJ1-3, reads SQTIHQWPATLVQPVGSPLSLECTVEGTSNPNLYWYRQAAGRGLQLLFYSVGIGQISSEVPQNLSASRPQDRQFILSSKKLLLSDSGFYLCAWSVLGGSGNTIYFGEGSWLTVV.

The chain carries TRBV19 and TRBJ1-5, with a weak D call TRBD1 (5 bases). V lost 3 bases and J lost 9, with 9 bases in between. The CDR3 covers 12 residues. CDR1 LNHDA and CDR2 SQIVND come from the germline V gene (reference sequence). CDR3: CASSIKGPPQHF. The CDR3 nucleotides are TGTGCCAGTAGTATTAAGGGGCCGCCCCAGCATTTT.

The CDR3 nucleotides read TGTGCCAGCAGTTACTGGCGCTACTACGAGCAGTACTTC. It encodes CASSYWRYYEQYF. This chain links TRBV6-2 or TRBV6-3 with TRBJ2-7; D not certain. V lost 1 base and J 3 bases, leaving 7 bases between the germline ends. CDR3 length: 13 amino acids. Germline CDR1 MNHEY, CDR2 SVGEGT.

The chain employs TRBV10-2 and TRBJ1-5; a weak D match, TRBD1 (5 bases). The CDR3 has 13 amino acids. Germline values: CDR1 WSHSY, CDR2 SAAADI. Trimming removed 6 bases at V and 2 bases at J, with 8 bases between. The CDR3 spells CASRGGGNQPQHF. Written as DNA, the CDR3 is TGCGCCAGCAGGGGGGGGGGCAATCAGCCCCAGCATTTT.

The rearrangement links TRBV5-1 to TRBJ2-5; 11 nucleotides line up with TRBD2. Germline V gene lookup returns CDR1 SGHRS and CDR2 YFSETQ. V shed 0 bases, J shed 2 bases, and the junction held 3 bases outside the gene matches. CDR3 size: 16 residues. Here the CDR3 DNA reads TGCGCCAGCAGCTTGGCCCCTAGCGGGGGGCAAGAGACCCAGTACTTC. Amino acids: CASSLAPSGGQETQYF.

The chain has TRBV7-2 and TRBJ2-3; D is unclear. V shed 4 bases and J shed 8 bases, with 7 bases lying between them. There are 11 residues in the CDR3. Germline V gives CDR1 SGHTA, CDR2 FQGNSA. The CDR3 region has the DNA TGTGCCAGCAGCTCAGGCGCTACGCAGTATTTT. Protein sequence: CASSSGATQYF.

Comments on this clone: This same CDR3 is encoded by further DNA sequences in the sample. The gene calls are TRBV6-5 and TRBJ2-1; D unresolved. V lost 6 bases and J 0 bases, leaving 6 bases between the germline ends. The CDR3 has 13 amino acids. CDR1 MNHEY and CDR2 SVGAGI come from the germline V gene. Here the CDR3 DNA reads TGTGCCAGCAGCTCTAGCTCCTACAATGAGCAGTTCTTC. Protein: CASSSSSYNEQFF.

The gene calls are TRBV20-1 and TRBJ2-7, with D perhaps assigned TRBD1 or TRBD2 (5 bases each). The CDR3 covers 11 residues. Germline CDR1 and CDR2: DFQATT and SNEGSKA (reference sequence). The ends were cut back, 2 bases at V and 5 bases at J, with 7 bases in the middle. The CDR3: CSARWGNEQYF. CDR3 nucleotides: TGCAGTGCTAGATGGGGGAACGAGCAGTACTTC.

J is TRBJ2-3 and V is TRBV28; no reliable D call. The CDR3 runs to 13 residues. CDR1 is MDHEN and CDR2 is SYDVKM in the germline V gene. The V gene lost 5 bases and the J gene lost 2 bases, with 8 bases spanning the gap. CDR3 sequence (DNA): TGTGCCAGCAGTCTTATATACACAGATACGCAGTATTTT. Translating gives CASSLIYTDTQYF.

The rearrangement links TRBV24-1 to TRBJ1-2; the D is unclear. This CDR3 contains 14 residues. Germline lookup yields CDR1 KGHDR and CDR2 SFDVKD. V lost 0 bases, J lost 6 bases, and 10 bases lay in between. The CDR3 loop is CATSDLVGFNGYTF. CDR3 sequence (DNA): TGTGCCACCAGTGATTTGGTAGGGTTCAATGGCTACACCTTC.

V and J are TRBV7-9 and TRBJ1-4; TRBD1 matches at 7 bases. This CDR3 has 15 amino acids. V shed 5 bases, J shed 8 bases, and the junction held 11 bases outside the gene matches. Germline CDR1 SEHNR, CDR2 FQNEAQ (reference sequence). The CDR3 nucleotides read TGTGCCAGCAGCCTCGACCTGGGACAGAAGGAAAAACTGTTTTTT. Protein: CASSLDLGQKEKLFF.

The chain's CDR3 is CATEDRGTGELFF. CDR3 in DNA: TGTGCAACAGAGGATCGCGGCACCGGGGAGCTGTTTTTT. The chain has TRBV6-5 and TRBJ2-2; D not resolved. Germline-derived CDR1 and CDR2 are MNHEY and SVGAGI. The CDR3 sequence is 13 residues long.

This clone was observed once. This chain connects TRBV6-5 to TRBJ2-5; 7 positions match TRBD1. The junction had 2 bases not matched to a gene; V was cut back by 2 bases and J by 2 bases. The CDR3 covers 14 residues. CDR1 is MNHEY and CDR2 is SVGAGI in the germline V gene. CDR3 sequence (DNA): TGTGCCAGCAGTTACGGGACAGAACAAGAGACCCAGTACTTC. This encodes CASSYGTEQETQYF.

This clone has only a few counts. The CDR3 DNA sequence: TGTGCCAGCAGCTTTGGGGTGGGGCAGAACTATGGCTACACCTTC. It specifies CASSFGVGQNYGYTF. The V gene is TRBV7-2, the J gene TRBJ1-2, with a possible D match to TRBD1 (5 bases). The V end lost 3 bases, the J end lost 2 bases, and 13 bases lay between the germline ends. Germline CDR1 SGHTA, CDR2 FQGNSA. CDR3 length equals 15 residues.